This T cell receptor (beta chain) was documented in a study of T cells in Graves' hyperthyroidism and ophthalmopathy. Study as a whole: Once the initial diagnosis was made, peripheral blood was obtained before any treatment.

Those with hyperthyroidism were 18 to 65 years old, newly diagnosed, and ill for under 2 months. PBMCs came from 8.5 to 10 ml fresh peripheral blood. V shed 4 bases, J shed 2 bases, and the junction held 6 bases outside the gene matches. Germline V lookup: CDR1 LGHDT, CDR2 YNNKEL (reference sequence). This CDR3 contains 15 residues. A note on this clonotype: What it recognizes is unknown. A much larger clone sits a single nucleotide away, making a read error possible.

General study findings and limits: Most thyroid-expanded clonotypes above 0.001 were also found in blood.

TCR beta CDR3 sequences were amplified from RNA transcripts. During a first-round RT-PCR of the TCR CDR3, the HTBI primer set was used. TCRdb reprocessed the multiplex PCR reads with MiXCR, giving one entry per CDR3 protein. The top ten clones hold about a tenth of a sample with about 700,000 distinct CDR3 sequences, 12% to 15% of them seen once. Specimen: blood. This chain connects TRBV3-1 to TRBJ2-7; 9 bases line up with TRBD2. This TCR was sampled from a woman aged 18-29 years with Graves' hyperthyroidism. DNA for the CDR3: TGTGCCAGCAGCCTTAAGACTAGCGGTCCCTACGAGCAGTACTTC. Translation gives CASSLKTSGPYEQYF.